A selection of T cell receptor beta chains follows, all from one sample in a study of shared clonotypes between healthy human individuals. Profiling relied on immunoSEQ multiplex PCR, and the TCRdb table lists in-frame clones only, not all of them. The profile shows about 380,000 clones, approximately 96% of them singletons. The sequenced sample consisted of memory CD8+ T cells sorted from blood. The receptors were gathered from a man younger than 45 in good health. Each CDR3 is given with its conserved first and last residue. The D gene is left open where the match is weak. Clone size is given for some rows only: seen once, a few or many times, or a class if the clone is expanded.

>-|TRBJ2-7|TRBV5-6|once
CASSLGQSYEQYF
TGTGCCAGCAGCTTGGGCCAGTCCTACGAGCAGTACTTC
>-|TRBJ1-5|TRBV28|-
CASSLDQGVLYSNQPQHF
TGTGCCAGCAGCCTAGATCAAGGAGTCCTTTATAGCAATCAGCCCCAGCATTTT
>TRBD2|TRBJ2-1|TRBV5-1|-
CASSLGLAGVSSYNEQFF
TGCGCCAGCAGCTTAGGACTAGCGGGGGTTAGCTCCTACAATGAGCAGTTCTTC
>TRBD2|TRBJ2-7|TRBV18|-
CASSPRITGLAAYEQYF
TGTGCCAGCTCACCACGAATTACGGGACTAGCGGCCTACGAGCAGTACTTC
>TRBD2|TRBJ2-6|TRBV7-8|-
CASSLKGLAGVSGANVLTF
TGTGCCAGCAGCCTCAAGGGACTAGCGGGAGTCTCTGGGGCCAACGTCCTGACTTTC
>-|TRBJ1-5|TRBV27|-
CASSLSGHNQPQHF
TGTGCCAGCAGTTTATCAGGGCACAATCAGCCCCAGCATTTT
>TRBD1|TRBJ2-7|TRBV5-6|-
CASSLGGQGSYEQYF
TGTGCCAGCAGCTTGGGGGGACAGGGCTCCTACGAGCAGTACTTC
>-|TRBJ2-5|TRBV13|-
CASSPGRISETQYF
TGTGCCAGCAGCCCGGGACGGATTTCGGAGACCCAGTACTTC
>-|TRBJ2-7|TRBV6-1|-
CASNDPSYEQYF
TGTGCCAGCAACGACCCCTCCTACGAGCAGTACTTC
>TRBD1|TRBJ2-1|TRBV28|-
CASSLGTGGWTYNEQFF
TGTGCCAGCAGTTTAGGGACAGGGGGCTGGACCTACAATGAGCAGTTCTTC
>TRBD1|TRBJ2-2|TRBV5-1|-
CASSLTYRGGTGELFF
TGCGCCAGCAGCTTAACCTACAGGGGTGGGACCGGGGAGCTGTTTTTT
>-|TRBJ2-7|TRBV27|-
CASSLPVWEQYF
TGTGCCAGCAGCCTCCCGGTCTGGGAGCAGTACTTC
>TRBD2|TRBJ2-7|TRBV5-1|-
CASSGTSGSLYEQYF
TGCGCCAGCAGCGGGACTAGCGGGAGCTTATACGAGCAGTACTTC
>TRBD2|TRBJ2-7|TRBV19|-
CASSISGLAGGTYEQYF
TGTGCCAGTAGTATTAGTGGGCTAGCGGGAGGTACCTACGAGCAGTACTTC
>-|TRBJ1-1|TRBV21-1|-
CASSKARSIDLNTEAFF
TGTGCCAGCAGCAAAGCGAGGAGTATCGATTTGAACACTGAAGCTTTCTTT
>-|TRBJ1-1|TRBV19|-
CASSPARSTEAFF
TGTGCCAGTAGTCCCGCACGATCCACTGAAGCTTTCTTT
>-|TRBJ2-3|TRBV7-9|-
CASSYGTQNTQYF
TGTGCCAGCAGTTATGGGACACAAAATACGCAGTATTTT
>TRBD1|TRBJ2-3|TRBV6-5|-
CASSYLDRGPDTQYF
TGTGCCAGCAGTTACTTGGACAGGGGGCCAGATACGCAGTATTTT
>-|TRBJ1-3|TRBV28|-
CASSEGSGNTIYF
TGTGCCAGCTCGGAGGGCTCTGGAAACACCATATATTTT
>-|TRBJ2-7|TRBV7-2|-
CASSYQGGTYEQYF
TGTGCCAGCAGCTACCAAGGGGGGACCTACGAGCAGTACTTC
>TRBD2|TRBJ2-3|TRBV15|-
CATRASSGNPLDTQYF
TGTGCCACCAGGGCTTCTAGCGGGAACCCCCTAGATACGCAGTATTTT
>TRBD2|TRBJ2-1|TRBV9|once
CASSVGSGRALAYNEQFF
TGTGCCAGCAGCGTAGGTAGCGGGAGGGCCTTGGCCTACAATGAGCAGTTCTTC
>TRBD1|TRBJ1-3|TRBV5-6|-
CASSSGQGAYTIYF
TGTGCCAGCAGCTCTGGACAGGGGGCCTACACCATATATTTT
>TRBD2|TRBJ2-1|TRBV12-5|-
CASGTTGTTYNEQFF
TGTGCTAGTGGTACAACCGGGACTACGTACAATGAGCAGTTCTTC
>TRBD1|TRBJ2-5|TRBV5-1|-
CASLAGRTGAQETQYF
TGCGCCAGCCTGGCGGGCCGGACAGGGGCACAAGAGACCCAGTACTTC
>TRBD2|TRBJ2-7|TRBV27|-
CASSFGTSGYEQYF
TGTGCCAGCAGTTTCGGGACTAGCGGCTACGAGCAGTACTTC
>-|TRBJ2-7|TRBV19|once
CASSIVSSGSREQYF
TGTGCCAGTAGTATCGTCTCCTCAGGTTCCCGGGAGCAGTACTTC
>-|TRBJ2-7|TRBV11-2|-
CASSVSYEQYF
TGTGCCAGCAGCGTCTCCTACGAGCAGTACTTC
>-|TRBJ1-2|TRBV29-1|once
CSVEKGFYGYTF
TGCAGCGTTGAAAAAGGCTTCTATGGCTACACCTTC
>-|TRBJ1-3|TRBV6-5|-
CASSWTGTPGNTIYF
TGTGCCAGCAGTTGGACCGGGACCCCCGGAAACACCATATATTTT
>TRBD2|TRBJ2-5|TRBV7-2|-
CASSFTSGQETQYF
TGTGCCAGCAGCTTTACTAGCGGCCAAGAGACCCAGTACTTC
>TRBD2|TRBJ2-5|TRBV9|-
CASSATSGRYQETQYF
TGTGCCAGCAGCGCAACTAGCGGGAGGTACCAAGAGACCCAGTACTTC
>-|TRBJ2-7|TRBV6-5|-
CASSYRGAYEQYF
TGTGCCAGCAGTTACAGGGGGGCATACGAGCAGTACTTC
>-|TRBJ2-1|TRBV5-1|-
CASSPWIGNEQFF
TGCGCCAGCAGCCCCTGGATCGGCAATGAGCAGTTCTTC
>TRBD1|TRBJ2-7|TRBV5-4|-
CASSLGTGDEQYF
TGTGCCAGCAGCTTGGGGACAGGGGACGAGCAGTACTTC
>-|TRBJ1-2|TRBV25-1|-
CASSATVANYGYTF
TGTGCCAGCAGTGCGACGGTAGCTAACTATGGCTACACCTTC
>-|TRBJ2-5|TRBV4-1|-
CASSRLADQETQYF
TGCGCCAGCAGCCGATTAGCGGACCAAGAGACCCAGTACTTC
>TRBD2|TRBJ2-7|TRBV7-8|-
CASSLTGGHYEQYF
TGTGCCAGCAGCTTAACGGGAGGCCACTACGAGCAGTACTTC
>-|TRBJ2-4|TRBV13|-
CASSLEGLAKNIQYF
TGTGCCAGCAGCTTAGAGGGCCTAGCCAAAAACATTCAGTACTTC
>-|TRBJ1-4|TRBV25-1|-
CASSEYGTSNEKLFF
TGTGCCAGCAGTGAATATGGTACGAGTAATGAAAAACTGTTTTTT